The 2 T cell receptor beta chains below were found in one sample sequenced in a study of blood T cell repertoires in COVID-19. Profiled with immunoSEQ multiplex PCR; TCRdb holds only in-frame clones, not every one. Among more than 90,000 clones listed, 70% to 90% were seen once. The sequenced sample consisted of peripheral blood. These receptors originate from a man aged 35 to 55 with acute or convalescent COVID-19.

The rearrangement links TRBV28 to TRBJ2-7; possible D gene TRBD2, 5 bases. The CDR3 totals 16 residues. The V end was cut by 4 bases, the J end by 2 bases, with 18 bases between. Germline values: CDR1 MDHEN, CDR2 SYDVKM. CDR3 coding DNA: TGTGCCAGCAGTTCCCTCTACCGGGGAGAAGCCTACGAGCAGTACTTC. Residues: CASSSLYRGEAYEQYF.

This clone was found once. J is TRBJ2-7 and V is TRBV6-5; TRBD1 is a possible D gene (5 bases). V lost 8 bases, J lost 0 bases, and 8 bases lay in between. The germline CDR1 and CDR2 sequences are MNHEY and SVGAGI. The length of the CDR3 is 12 residues. As DNA, the CDR3 is TGTGCCAGCTTGGGGCTCTCCTACGAGCAGTACTTC. Its protein is CASLGLSYEQYF.